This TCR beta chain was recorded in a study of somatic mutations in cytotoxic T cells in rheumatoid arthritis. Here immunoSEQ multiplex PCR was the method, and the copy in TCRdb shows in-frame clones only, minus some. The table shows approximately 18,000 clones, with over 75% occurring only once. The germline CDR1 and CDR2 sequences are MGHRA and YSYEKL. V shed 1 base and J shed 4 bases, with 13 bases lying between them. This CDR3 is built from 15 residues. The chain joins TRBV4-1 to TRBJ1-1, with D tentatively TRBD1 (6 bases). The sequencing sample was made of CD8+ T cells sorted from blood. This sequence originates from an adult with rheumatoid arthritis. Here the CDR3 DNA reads TGCGCCAGCAGCCAAGGGAGTGTAGGGGGCACTGAAGCTTTCTTT. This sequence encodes CASSQGSVGGTEAFF.